The entry below describes one TCR beta chain. The source of the sample is a study of T-cell reconstitution after alpha-beta-depleted transplantation in children. V shed 5 bases and J shed 6 bases, with 14 bases lying between them. The CDR3 loop spans 13 amino acids. Library preparation (for TCRbeta) was performed with unique molecular identifiers. TCRdb reanalysed the PCR reads using MiXCR and keeps one entry per CDR3 protein. The data contain 490,000 or so distinct CDR3 sequences, approximately 13% of them singletons. This TCR came from a human donor who donated a stem cell graft to a child with combined immunodeficiency. Sequencing was performed on PBMCs from the stem cell graft donor, taken from the stem cell graft. The rearrangement links TRBV12-3 or TRBV12-4 to TRBJ2-7; D might be TRBD1 or TRBD2, each matching 5 bases. CDR3 in DNA: TGTGCCAGCAGTCCCGGGACGTCGGGCGAGCAGTACTTC. This sequence encodes CASSPGTSGEQYF.